The 20 T cell receptor beta chains listed next were all sequenced from one sample in a study of tumor-infiltrating T cells and Merkel cell polyomavirus. Across the study: The T cells studied were KLL-specific CD8+ cells against Merkel polyomavirus.

Sequencing used immunoSEQ multiplex PCR; TCRdb keeps in-frame clones, though not all of them. The table records 24,000 or so clones, about 85% of them present only once. All patients' tumors stained robustly positive for Merkel cell polyomavirus Large T antigen by immunohistochemistry. Sequencing was performed on lymph node tissue. Every receptor here comes from a man between 50 and 59 years old with Merkel cell carcinoma.

V gene TRBV27 combines with J gene TRBJ2-2; D perhaps matches TRBD2 (5 bases). Trimming took 3 bases from V and 6 from J, leaving 11 bases between them. The CDR3 is 14 amino acids. CDR1 MNHEY and CDR2 SMNVEV come from the germline V gene (reference sequence). The CDR3 bases are TGTGCCAGCAGTTTCCCGAGCGGATCCGGGGAGCTGTTTTTT. It is translated as CASSFPSGSGELFF.

The J gene is TRBJ2-3, the V gene TRBV7-3, with a weak D call TRBD1 (6 bases). Trimming pared 5 bases from V and 2 bases from J, leaving 11 bases between. In germline, CDR1 is SGHTA, CDR2 FQGTGA. The length of the CDR3 is 14 residues. The CDR3, as DNA: TGTGCCAGCAGCGTCAGGGGTACCACAGATACGCAGTATTTT. It codes for CASSVRGTTDTQYF.

The chain recombines TRBV5-4 with TRBJ1-2; D remains ambiguous. The CDR3 sequence is 14 residues long. CDR1 is SGHNT, CDR2 YYREEE, per germline (reference sequence). V was clipped by 0 bases and J by 6 bases, with 12 bases between them. The CDR3 DNA sequence: TGTGCCAGCAGCTTGGACAGCCCCGTCGATGGCTACACCTTC. Translating it yields CASSLDSPVDGYTF.

The chain links TRBV7-3 to TRBJ2-1, with 7 bases aligning to TRBD2. The CDR3 is 14 residues long. Germline lookup yields CDR1 SGHTA and CDR2 FQGTGA. Trimming cost V 5 bases and J 9 bases; bases outside gene matches: 10. The CDR3 coding sequence is TGTGCCAGCAGCACCAGGCGGGAGTCTGGTGAGCAGTTCTTC. It specifies CASSTRRESGEQFF.

The chain carries TRBV2 and TRBJ2-2; 8 nucleotides align to TRBD1. Germline CDR1 is SNHLY and CDR2 is FYNNEI. This CDR3 spans 15 amino acids. V lost 6 bases to trimming and J lost 4 bases; unmatched junction nucleotides: 7. The CDR3 DNA is TGTGCCAGCAGACCAGGGGGCCAGGGCACCGGGGAGCTGTTTTTT. It yields the protein CASRPGGQGTGELFF.

The CDR3 reads CASSLDPLAINEQFF. The CDR3 region has the DNA TGTGCCAGCAGCTTGGATCCACTAGCAATCAATGAGCAGTTCTTC. This chain links TRBV7-2 with TRBJ2-1; TRBD2 is a possible D gene (6 bases). Germline V gives CDR1 SGHTA, CDR2 FQGNSA. Trimming stripped 3 bases from V and 6 bases from J, with 15 bases between. This CDR3 is 15 amino acids long.

The chain uses TRBV6-1 and TRBJ2-7; D remains ambiguous. The V end was cut by 4 bases, the J end by 0 bases, with 10 bases between. The CDR3 consists of 14 residues. CDR1 and CDR2 (germline): MNHNS, SASEGT. The CDR3 DNA reads TGTGCCAGCAGTGGAACACAGAGCTCCTACGAGCAGTACTTC. Translated: CASSGTQSSYEQYF.

There are a few counts of this clone. The chain is built from TRBV6-5 and TRBJ1-2; TRBD1 might be the D (5 bases). The CDR3 covers 13 residues. Germline values: CDR1 MNHEY, CDR2 SVGAGI. V was trimmed by 5 bases and J by 4 bases, leaving 11 bases between them. In nucleotides, the CDR3 is TGTGCCAGCAGTGGACACGGACCCTATGGCTACACCTTC. Residues: CASSGHGPYGYTF.

This clone was counted between two and nine times. CDR3 amino acids: CASSTGRDRAHEQYF. The CDR3 DNA reads TGTGCCAGTAGTACTGGCCGGGACAGGGCCCACGAGCAGTACTTC. The gene calls are TRBV19 and TRBJ2-7; 9 bases map to TRBD1. The CDR3 length is 15 residues. Germline CDR1 and CDR2: LNHDA and SQIVND (reference sequence). V shed 4 bases and J 5 bases; nucleotides not matched to a gene: 9.

The V and J genes are TRBV19 and TRBJ1-5, with a weak D call TRBD1 (5 bases). The CDR3 length is 15 residues. CDR1 and CDR2 from the germline V gene are LNHDA and SQIVND (reference sequence). Trimming left V 4 bases short and J 4 bases short, with 14 bases between. The CDR3 region is CASSRGRAKNQPQHF. Written as DNA, the CDR3 is TGTGCCAGTAGTAGAGGCAGGGCGAAGAATCAGCCCCAGCATTTT.

This clone has a single count. The chain uses TRBV13 and TRBJ2-7, with 9 bases fitting TRBD1. The CDR3 is 14 residues long. V was pared by 5 bases and J by 5 bases, with 7 bases of the junction left unmatched. CDR1 is PRHDT, CDR2 FYEKMQ, per germline (reference sequence). The CDR3 bases are TGTGCCAGCAGCCGCTTACAGGGGGCCAACGAGCAGTACTTC. Amino acids: CASSRLQGANEQYF.

This sequence joins TRBV11-2 and TRBJ2-7; possible D gene TRBD1, 5 bases. Trimming cost V 3 bases and J 2 bases, with 20 bases left between them. Looked up from germline, CDR1 is SGHAT and CDR2 is FQNNGV. The CDR3 runs to 17 residues. CDR3 loop: CASSFVQGSDKPYEQYF. The CDR3 nucleotides are TGTGCCAGCAGCTTCGTCCAGGGCAGTGACAAGCCCTACGAGCAGTACTTC.

The chain links TRBV6-5 to TRBJ2-3; D unclear. V lost 5 bases, J lost 6 bases, and 15 bases lay in between. Germline V gene data show CDR1 as MNHEY and CDR2 as SVGAGI. The CDR3 has 14 residues. The CDR3 nucleotides read TGTGCCAGCAGTCCCACTTTCGCCGGGGATACGCAGTATTTT. Amino acid sequence: CASSPTFAGDTQYF.

The rearrangement uses TRBV2 and TRBJ2-1; maybe TRBD1 (6 bases). Germline V lookup: CDR1 SNHLY, CDR2 FYNNEI. The CDR3 has 11 amino acids. Trimming stripped 5 bases from V and 12 bases from J, with 11 bases between. CDR3 bases: TGTGCCAGCAGTTGGGGGCCCGCGCAGTTCTTC. Translated: CASSWGPAQFF.

This rearrangement joins TRBV6-5 to TRBJ2-1; D is unresolved. CDR3 length: 11 residues. Germline V gene lookup returns CDR1 MNHEY and CDR2 SVGAGI. V gave up 4 bases and J gave up 8 bases, with 6 bases separating them. The CDR3: CASSSPDEQFF. CDR3 bases: TGTGCCAGCAGTTCCCCTGATGAGCAGTTCTTC.

This sequence joins TRBV9 and TRBJ2-3; 14 bases align to TRBD2. Trimming cost V 4 bases and J 2 bases; bases outside gene matches: 6. Germline V gene lookup returns CDR1 SGDLS and CDR2 YYNGEE. The CDR3 sequence is 17 residues long. In DNA, the CDR3 is TGTGCCAGCAGCTTTGGACTAGCGGGGGGAAACACAGATACGCAGTATTTT. Translation gives CASSFGLAGGNTDTQYF.

DNA for the CDR3: TGTGCCAGCAGTGTATTAGCGGGAGGGCTCGAGACCCAGTACTTC. Translating gives CASSVLAGGLETQYF. V gene TRBV6-5 combines with J gene TRBJ2-5, with 11 bases identical to TRBD2. The V gene's germline CDR1 is MNHEY and CDR2 SVGAGI. V shed 5 bases and J 5 bases; nucleotides not matched to a gene: 7. The CDR3 spans 15 residues.

The CDR3 reads CAWSLLQGANYGYTF. DNA of the CDR3: TGTGCCTGGAGTCTCCTACAGGGAGCAAACTATGGCTACACCTTC. The J gene is TRBJ1-2, the V gene TRBV30, with D perhaps matching TRBD1 (6 bases). The CDR3 spans 15 residues. Germline assignment: CDR1 GTSNPN and CDR2 SVGIG (reference sequence). V lost 2 bases, J lost 2 bases, and 15 bases lay in between.

The chain is built from TRBV19 and TRBJ1-1; 8 bases align to TRBD1. The CDR3 spans 13 residues. Germline CDR1 reads LNHDA; CDR2 reads SQIVND (reference sequence). The V and J ends lost 9 bases and 0 bases, in that order; junction bases with no gene match: 3. The CDR3 nucleotides read TGTGCCAGCGGACAGGGTTTGAACACTGAAGCTTTCTTT. It codes for CASGQGLNTEAFF.

J is TRBJ2-7 and V is TRBV27; D is possibly TRBD1 (5 bases). This CDR3 has 12 amino acids. The germline gives CDR1 MNHEY, CDR2 SMNVEV (reference sequence). V lost 4 bases and J 4 bases, leaving 8 bases between the germline ends. In DNA, the CDR3 is TGTGCCAGCAGTTCGCAGGGTTACGAGCAGTACTTC. It encodes CASSSQGYEQYF.